This TCR beta chain was recorded in a study of cytomegalovirus exposure and HLA in healthy donors. Overall study findings and caveats: The study labeled more than 150 TCR beta chains cytomegalovirus-associated.

This PCR relied on a set of 60 Vbeta primers and 13 Jbeta primers. Clones were read by immunoSEQ multiplex PCR, and TCRdb kept only the in-frame ones, dropping some. Among about 150,000 clones, roughly three quarters were seen once, and the ten largest hold under 2%. The CDR3 length is 16 residues. Germline CDR1 is SGHDT and CDR2 is YYEEEE. V dropped 4 bases and J dropped 0; count of bases not matched to a gene: 9. On this clone: Its specificity is not known.

This clonotype originated in a woman aged 40 to 50 in good health and CMV-seronegative. Material: PBMCs. This chain joins TRBV5-6 and TRBJ2-7; 8 nucleotides align to TRBD2. The chain's CDR3 is CASSGDSGADSYEQYF. The CDR3, as DNA: TGTGCCAGCAGCGGGGATAGCGGGGCCGACTCCTACGAGCAGTACTTC.